The rows below give T cell receptor beta chains drawn from one sample of a study of early T cells in non-severe SARS-CoV-2 infection. One entry per CDR3 protein, called by TCRdb with MiXCR from the 5' RACE reads. The sample lists tens of thousands of distinct CDR3 sequences, about 9% occurring once. Sequenced sample: whole blood. The source of these receptors is an adult who was a healthcare worker with PCR-confirmed SARS-CoV-2 infection or an uninfected control (not recorded which). CDR3s include the opening cysteine and the closing phenylalanine or tryptophan. Each record gives: J gene, V gene, D gene, clone size, CDR3 DNA, CDR3 protein. D genes are given only for firm matches. Clone size is stated in some rows and not others, as once, few, many or a class when expanded.

J gene: TRBJ2-1; V gene: TRBV27; D gene: .; clone size: many; CDR3 DNA: TGTGCCAGCAGGGAGGGGGCCTACAATGAGCAGTTCTTC; CDR3 protein: CASREGAYNEQFF
J gene: TRBJ2-7; V gene: TRBV12-3/TRBV12-4; D gene: .; clone size: many; CDR3 DNA: TGTGCCAGCAGTTCATTCTCGACTGTTGGAGAGCAGTACTTC; CDR3 protein: CASSSFSTVGEQYF
J gene: TRBJ1-4; V gene: TRBV4-1; D gene: .; clone size: many; CDR3 DNA: TGCGCCAGCAGCCAAGAATTGAGGGCTAATGAAAAACTGTTTTTT; CDR3 protein: CASSQELRANEKLFF
J gene: TRBJ2-3; V gene: TRBV29-1; D gene: .; clone size: many; CDR3 DNA: TGCAGCGTTGAACCTTACCCGGGACAAATCACAGATACGCAGTATTTT; CDR3 protein: CSVEPYPGQITDTQYF
J gene: TRBJ2-5; V gene: TRBV5-1; D gene: .; clone size: many; CDR3 DNA: TGCGCCAGCAGCGGGGGCCAGATGAGGGAGACCCAGTACTTC; CDR3 protein: CASSGGQMRETQYF
J gene: TRBJ2-3; V gene: TRBV6-5; D gene: TRBD2; clone size: few; CDR3 DNA: TGTGCCAGCAGTCACACCGGGACTAGCGCAGATACGCAGTATTTT; CDR3 protein: CASSHTGTSADTQYF
J gene: TRBJ2-7; V gene: TRBV29-1; D gene: TRBD2; clone size: few; CDR3 DNA: TGCAGCGTTGCCGGGGGGGCCGGCGAGCAGTACTTC; CDR3 protein: CSVAGGAGEQYF
J gene: TRBJ1-1; V gene: TRBV20-1; D gene: .; clone size: few; CDR3 DNA: TGCAGTGCGCGAAGTTCCACGCTCCTTGAAGCTTTCTTT; CDR3 protein: CSARSSTLLEAFF
J gene: TRBJ2-1; V gene: TRBV24-1; D gene: .; clone size: few; CDR3 DNA: TGTGCCACCAGTGGCGGGATTCTCTACAATGAGCAGTTCTTC; CDR3 protein: CATSGGILYNEQFF
J gene: TRBJ2-2; V gene: TRBV5-1; D gene: .; clone size: few; CDR3 DNA: TGCGCCAGCAGCTTGGGGAATACCGCGAACACCGGGGAGCTGTTTTTT; CDR3 protein: CASSLGNTANTGELFF
J gene: TRBJ2-3; V gene: TRBV29-1; D gene: .; clone size: many; CDR3 DNA: TGCAGCGTTAACGGGGGCACAGATACGCAGTATTTT; CDR3 protein: CSVNGGTDTQYF
J gene: TRBJ2-2; V gene: TRBV6-6; D gene: TRBD1; clone size: many; CDR3 DNA: TGTGCCAGCAGTTACCCGAGACAGGGAAACACCGGGGAGCTGTTTTTT; CDR3 protein: CASSYPRQGNTGELFF
J gene: TRBJ2-3; V gene: TRBV20-1; D gene: TRBD2; clone size: many; CDR3 DNA: TGCAGTGCTAGACCTGGGGATAGCGGGGTCTCCGGGGGGCAGTATTTT; CDR3 protein: CSARPGDSGVSGGQYF
J gene: TRBJ2-3; V gene: TRBV20-1; D gene: TRBD2; clone size: many; CDR3 DNA: TGCAGTGACACGAGCGGGAGGGTTACAGATACGCAGTATTTT; CDR3 protein: CSDTSGRVTDTQYF
J gene: TRBJ2-4; V gene: TRBV3-1; D gene: .; clone size: few; CDR3 DNA: TGTGCCAGCAGCCCGGCGGGGCCTAGGGATTACATTCAGTACTTC; CDR3 protein: CASSPAGPRDYIQYF
J gene: TRBJ1-6; V gene: TRBV5-1; D gene: .; clone size: many; CDR3 DNA: TGCGCCAGCAGCTTATCCTGGCCTCCGGATACGAGTTCACCCCTCCACTTT; CDR3 protein: CASSLSWPPDTSSPLHF
J gene: TRBJ2-7; V gene: TRBV3-1; D gene: .; clone size: many; CDR3 DNA: TGTGCCAGCAGCCAGGGACACTTGACCTACGAGCAGTACTTC; CDR3 protein: CASSQGHLTYEQYF
J gene: TRBJ1-2; V gene: TRBV18; D gene: .; clone size: many; CDR3 DNA: TGTGCCAGCTCAGAGACTTCCCTTGAGGGGGGCTACACCTTC; CDR3 protein: CASSETSLEGGYTF
J gene: TRBJ2-5; V gene: TRBV19; D gene: TRBD2; clone size: .; CDR3 DNA: TGTGCCAGTAAGAGAACTAGCGGACCCCAGGGGGAGACCCAGTACTTC; CDR3 protein: CASKRTSGPQGETQYF
J gene: TRBJ2-7; V gene: TRBV5-4; D gene: TRBD2; clone size: few; CDR3 DNA: TGTGCCAGCAGCCCCGGGACTAGGTATAACGAGCAGTACTTC; CDR3 protein: CASSPGTRYNEQYF
J gene: TRBJ2-7; V gene: TRBV7-9; D gene: .; clone size: many; CDR3 DNA: TGTGCCAGCAGCTTAGCTACCACCGGGGCCCGTCACGAGCAGTACTTC; CDR3 protein: CASSLATTGARHEQYF
J gene: TRBJ2-1; V gene: TRBV7-2; D gene: TRBD2; clone size: .; CDR3 DNA: TGTGCCAGCAGCCCGACCAGGACTAGGAGAGCTCAGTTCTTC; CDR3 protein: CASSPTRTRRAQFF
J gene: TRBJ1-5; V gene: TRBV18; D gene: TRBD1; clone size: many; CDR3 DNA: TGTGCCAGCTCACGGATTGACAGGGGGGCCCAGCATTTT; CDR3 protein: CASSRIDRGAQHF
J gene: TRBJ2-5; V gene: TRBV7-9; D gene: TRBD1; clone size: few; CDR3 DNA: TGTGCCAGCAGCCCCAGGGGGCCAGAGACCCAGTACTTC; CDR3 protein: CASSPRGPETQYF
J gene: TRBJ2-3; V gene: TRBV11-2; D gene: TRBD2; clone size: many; CDR3 DNA: TGTGCCAGCAGCTTAGAAGGAGCGGGAGGTGGTGGAGATACGCAGTATTTT; CDR3 protein: CASSLEGAGGGGDTQYF
J gene: TRBJ2-7; V gene: TRBV7-3; D gene: .; clone size: once; CDR3 DNA: TGTGCCAGCAGCGATTTATTCCCCAGGGCGACCTACGAGCAGTACTTC; CDR3 protein: CASSDLFPRATYEQYF